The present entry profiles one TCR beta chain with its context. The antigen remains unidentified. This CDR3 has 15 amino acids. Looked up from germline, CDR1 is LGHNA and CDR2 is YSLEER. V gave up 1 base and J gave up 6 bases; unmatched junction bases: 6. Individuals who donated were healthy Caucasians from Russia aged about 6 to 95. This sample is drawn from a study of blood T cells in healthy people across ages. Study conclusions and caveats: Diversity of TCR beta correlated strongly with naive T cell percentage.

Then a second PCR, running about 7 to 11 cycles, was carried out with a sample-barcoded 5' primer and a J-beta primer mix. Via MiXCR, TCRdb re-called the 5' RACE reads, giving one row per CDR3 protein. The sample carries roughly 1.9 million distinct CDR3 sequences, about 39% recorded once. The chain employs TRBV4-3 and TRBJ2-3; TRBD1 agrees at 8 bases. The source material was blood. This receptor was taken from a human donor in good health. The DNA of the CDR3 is TGCGCCAGCAGCCAAGTTGCAGGGGGCGAGGATACGCAGTATTTT. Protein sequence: CASSQVAGGEDTQYF.